This TCR beta chain was recorded in a study of cytomegalovirus exposure and HLA in healthy donors. Study-wide points: There were around 160 TCR beta chains listed as cytomegalovirus-associated. When a later analysis was performed, an Asian-associated ancestry cluster reportedly had fewer N-insertions than the roughly 670-donor mean.

PCR employed 60 Vbeta and 13 Jbeta primers. The protocol was immunoSEQ multiplex PCR, while the TCRdb copy is restricted to in-frame clones and leaves out a portion. This sample's table reports about 170,000 clones. As concerns this clone: Its antigen is undetermined.

V was pared by 6 bases and J by 3 bases, with 14 bases between. Germline V gene sequence: CDR1 KGHSH, CDR2 LQKENI. The CDR3 has 15 residues. This sequence joins TRBV18 and TRBJ2-2; D is perhaps TRBD1 (6 bases). Specimen: PBMCs. This TCR was sampled from a woman between 18 and 29 years old in good health and CMV-seropositive. The CDR3 spells CASSPRKGDTGELFF. The CDR3 DNA follows: TGTGCCAGCTCTCCTCGGAAGGGGGACACCGGGGAGCTGTTTTTT.